This T cell receptor beta chain was documented in a study of blood T cell repertoires in COVID-19. Study context: Samples came from the United States, Italy and Spain, spanning acute and convalescent COVID-19. PBMCs, B-cell-depleted T cells, or T cells provided the cDNA or gDNA that made up the material.

Germline V lookup: CDR1 MDHEN, CDR2 SYDVKM. V was clipped by 4 bases and J by 5 bases, with 9 bases between them. This CDR3 spans 13 amino acids. Authors' methods: It was from reference gene primer amplification that nucleated cell counts were estimated. The assay was immunoSEQ multiplex PCR, and TCRdb's table has in-frame clones only and misses some. For V, J and clone size, that table is used; D and trimming come from the DNA. This table has around 330,000 clones, about 91% appearing once. Sample: peripheral blood. This clonotype was sampled from a woman in her twenties or thirties with COVID-19, enrolled during active disease. The V gene is TRBV28, the J gene TRBJ2-1; TRBD2 is a possible D gene (5 bases). CDR3 sequence: CASSSRRNNEQFF. The CDR3 DNA follows: TGTGCCAGCAGTTCCAGGAGGAACAATGAGCAGTTCTTC. Combining the CDR3 with reference TRBV28 and TRBJ2-1 gives the whole variable domain DVKVTQSSRYLVKRTGEKVFLECVQDMDHENMFWYRQDPGLGLRLIYFSYDVKMKEKGDIPEGYSVSREKKERFSLILESASTNQTSMYLCASSSRRNNEQFFGPGTRLTVL.